This T cell receptor (beta chain) was documented in a study of cytomegalovirus exposure and HLA in healthy donors. This CDR3 spans 13 amino acids. V lost 4 bases and J 5 bases, leaving 12 bases between the germline ends. Germline CDR1 is SGHNT and CDR2 is YYREEE (reference sequence). This clone was seen only a few times. Its specificity is unknown. With 60 Vbeta and 13 Jbeta primers, the PCR was carried out. This table comes from immunoSEQ multiplex PCR, and its TCRdb copy is limited to in-frame clones, with some not included. The data contain under 100,000 clones, over 70% of them singletons. Findings and limits, study-wide: Presence/absence analyses assumed roughly uniform sequencing depth across donors, which may not hold.

The clonotype was recovered from a boy younger than 18 in good health and CMV-seronegative. This chain joins TRBV5-4 and TRBJ1-1, with D possibly being TRBD1 (5 bases). The sequenced sample consisted of PBMCs. The CDR3 bases are TGTGCCAGCAGCCTGGAGGGGTTGACTGAAGCTTTCTTT. Translating gives CASSLEGLTEAFF.